Following are 13 T cell receptor beta chains from one sample sequenced in a study of regulatory T cells in long-lasting Graves disease. Time point noted: newly diagnosed GD, antithyroid drugs for less than 3 months. PBMCs were the source of the RNA used for TCR sequencing. Relying on iRepertoire HTBI primers and Arm-PCR of CDR3 regions, the team built TCR beta libraries. TCRdb processed the multiplex PCR reads anew with MiXCR; each CDR3 protein has one entry. The sample contains about 540,000 distinct CDR3 sequences, roughly 13% of which appear only once. These data were likewise used in another study, on T cells in Graves' hyperthyroidism and ophthalmopathy.

Sequences were derived from peripheral blood mononuclear cells (PBMCs), sampled at new diagnosis, from a patient treated with antithyroid drugs. These receptors all stem from a man aged 25 to 40 with Graves disease.

This clonotype showed up many times. The gene calls are TRBV29-1 and TRBJ2-1; D unresolved. The ends were cut back, 3 bases at V and 6 bases at J, with 15 bases in the middle. CDR1 SQVTM and CDR2 ANQGSEA come from the germline V gene. This CDR3 contains 14 residues. The CDR3 is CSVDSGVWVNEQFF. The CDR3 coding sequence is TGCAGCGTTGATAGTGGCGTTTGGGTCAATGAGCAGTTCTTC.

This clonotype was counted many times. The rearrangement joins TRBV20-1 to TRBJ2-3, with D possibly matching TRBD2 (6 bases). CDR1 DFQATT and CDR2 SNEGSKA come from the germline V gene (reference sequence). Trimming left V 6 bases short and J 5 bases short, with 24 bases between. This CDR3 spans 16 amino acids. The CDR3 spells CSALPPQRTMGDTQYF. As DNA, the CDR3 is TGCAGTGCCCTGCCCCCCCAGCGGACTATGGGAGATACGCAGTATTTT.

This clonotype showed up many times. The chain couples TRBV19 to TRBJ2-5, with 7 positions matching TRBD2. Germline V gives CDR1 LNHDA, CDR2 SQIVND (reference sequence). Germline trimming cut 3 bases from V and 4 bases from J; bases unmatched to any gene: 5. The CDR3 spans 14 residues. The CDR3 bases are TGTGCCAGTAGTATGGGAACGGGAGGAGAGACCCAGTACTTC. Encoded protein: CASSMGTGGETQYF.

This clonotype was detected many times. This chain joins TRBV6-2 or TRBV6-3 and TRBJ2-7; the match to TRBD1 covers 12 bases. This CDR3 has 14 amino acids. Looked up from germline, CDR1 is MNHEY and CDR2 is SVGEGT. V gave up 6 bases and J gave up 5 bases; unmatched junction bases: 5. CDR3 loop: CASRRGTGGDEQYF. DNA for the CDR3: TGTGCCAGCAGGAGGGGGACAGGGGGCGACGAGCAGTACTTC.

This clonotype occurred many times. This chain joins TRBV20-1 and TRBJ2-3; the D is unclear. Per germline, CDR1 DFQATT and CDR2 SNEGSKA (reference sequence). V lost 3 bases and J lost 5, with 9 bases in between. The CDR3 covers 12 residues. CDR3 sequence (DNA): TGCAGTGCTAGGACTTGGGTAGATACGCAGTATTTT. This translates into CSARTWVDTQYF.

Many counts were recorded for this clonotype. The gene calls are TRBV29-1 and TRBJ2-7, with TRBD2 matching over 9 bases. V shed 6 bases, J shed 3 bases, and the junction held 9 bases outside the gene matches. There are 14 residues in the CDR3. The germline CDR1 and CDR2 sequences are SQVTM and ANQGSEA. CDR3 in DNA: TGCAGCGTCGAAAATAGCGGGAGAGGCTACGAGCAGTACTTC. Protein sequence: CSVENSGRGYEQYF.

The table lists this clonotype with many counts. The chain has TRBV6-1 and TRBJ2-7; D gene unclear. This CDR3 spans 10 amino acids. V lost 5 bases, J lost 4 bases, and 3 bases lay in between. Germline V gene lookup returns CDR1 MNHNS and CDR2 SASEGT. The CDR3 is CASSNYEQYF. The CDR3 coding sequence is TGTGCCAGCAGTAATTACGAGCAGTACTTC.

The chain links TRBV19 to TRBJ1-3; no clear D gene. The CDR3 length is 14 residues. CDR1 is LNHDA, CDR2 SQIVND, per germline (reference sequence). V was shortened by 5 bases and J by 4 bases, with 12 bases between the two germline ends. CDR3 DNA: TGTGCCAGTAGTCTCCGGTTGGAGGGAAACACCATATATTTT. It translates to CASSLRLEGNTIYF. Drawing the rest from reference TRBV19 and TRBJ1-3, the complete variable domain is DGGITQSPKYLFRKEGQNVTLSCEQNLNHDAMYWYRQDPGQGLRLIYYSQIVNDFQKGDIAEGYSVSREKKESFPLTVTSAQKNPTAFYLCASSLRLEGNTIYFGEGSWLTVV.

The chain recombines TRBV6-1 with TRBJ2-7; D is ambiguous. The CDR3 runs 14 residues. Trimming stripped 4 bases from V and 0 bases from J, with 10 bases between. The germline CDR1 and CDR2 sequences are MNHNS and SASEGT. CDR3 sequence reads: CASSVDGRSYEQYF. The CDR3, as DNA: TGTGCCAGCAGTGTTGACGGCCGCTCCTACGAGCAGTACTTC.

As concerns this clonotype: A read error may be the cause here, since a much bigger clone is one base away. The chain joins TRBV30 to TRBJ1-2, with 11 nucleotides matching TRBD1. The ends lost 8 bases at V and 9 bases at J; junction bases unmatched: 8. The CDR3 is 12 residues long. The germline CDR1 and CDR2 sequences are GTSNPN and SVGIG (reference sequence). DNA for the CDR3: TGTGCCCAGGACAGGGGGCTCTTGAGCTACACCTTC. Its translation: CAQDRGLLSYTF.

This clonotype was recorded at least ten times. V and J are TRBV20-1 and TRBJ1-5, with D maybe TRBD1 (6 bases). CDR3 length: 14 residues. V dropped 0 bases and J dropped 4 bases, with 10 bases sitting between them. Germline lookup yields CDR1 DFQATT and CDR2 SNEGSKA (reference sequence). The CDR3 spells CSAREDRRNQPQHF. The CDR3 DNA reads as TGCAGTGCTAGAGAAGACAGGAGAAATCAGCCCCAGCATTTT.

The V gene is TRBV30, the J gene TRBJ2-7; 9 positions match TRBD1. CDR3 length equals 17 residues. The V segment lost 2 bases and the J segment 4 bases; nucleotides outside the gene matches: 15. Germline V gene lookup returns CDR1 GTSNPN and CDR2 SVGIG (reference sequence). For the CDR3, the DNA is TGTGCCTGGAGTCCCCCCGGGACAGGGATTGGTATTTACGAGCAGTACTTC. This translates into CAWSPPGTGIGIYEQYF.

This clonotype was seen a handful of times. The chain recombines TRBV19 with TRBJ2-2; 9 bases match TRBD2. V was pared by 7 bases and J by 1 base, with 4 bases of the junction left unmatched. This CDR3 is built from 15 residues. The germline CDR1 and CDR2 sequences are LNHDA and SQIVND (reference sequence). CDR3 DNA sequence: TGTGCCAGTACGGGACTAGCTGAGAACACCGGGGAGCTGTTTTTT. Translating it yields CASTGLAENTGELFF.